The clone carrying this TCR beta chain was counted between two and nine times. TCRdb called the RT-PCR reads again in MiXCR, with one record for every CDR3 protein. Here the sample spans about 680,000 distinct CDR3 sequences, 11% to 15% being singletons. Trimming left V 0 bases short and J 8 bases short, with 16 bases between. CDR3 length: 15 residues. CDR1 and CDR2 from the germline V gene are DFQATT and SNEGSKA (reference sequence). Sequences were obtained from memory CD4+ T cells from blood. This chain connects TRBV20-1 to TRBJ1-4; D may be TRBD1 (5 bases). This sequence originates from a female donor in good health, serving as a healthy control. CDR3 sequence reads: CSAREGPGAGEKLFF. The CDR3 nucleotides read TGCAGTGCTAGAGAAGGGCCCGGGGCGGGGGAAAAACTGTTTTTT.